This TCR beta chain originates from a study of T-cell reconstitution after alpha-beta-depleted transplantation in children. The TCRbeta library was prepared with unique molecular identifiers. MiXCR was run by TCRdb on the PCR reads, yielding one entry per CDR3 protein. Counted here are 81,000 or so distinct CDR3 sequences, 15% to 17% occurring once; the ten biggest clones make up around a fifth. The germline CDR1 and CDR2 sequences are MGHDK and SYGVNS. Trimming took 1 base from V and 1 from J, leaving 10 bases between them. This CDR3 region has 16 residues. Findings and caveats of the study: In patients about two months after transplant, alpha-beta T cells reportedly arose from several hundred expanded graft clones. Surviving recipient cells, namely T cells and thymic progenitors, were the source of high day-60 TCRbeta diversity in some patients. Newly produced T cells mostly provided counts and TCRbeta diversity after one year, as hyperexpanded clones declined.

With respect to this clonotype: Its antigen is not identified.

Sample: PBMCs, mostly from graft donor cells, taken 180 days after TCRalphabeta/CD19-depleted stem cell transplant. V gene TRBV25-1 combines with J gene TRBJ2-2; no firm D call. The sequence came from a male patient under 10 years old who had a stem cell transplant for acute lymphoblastic leukemia, so the T cells may come from the graft donor. The CDR3 region is CASSESGPMNTGELFF. The CDR3 bases are TGTGCCAGCAGTGAATCTGGACCAATGAACACCGGGGAGCTGTTTTTT.